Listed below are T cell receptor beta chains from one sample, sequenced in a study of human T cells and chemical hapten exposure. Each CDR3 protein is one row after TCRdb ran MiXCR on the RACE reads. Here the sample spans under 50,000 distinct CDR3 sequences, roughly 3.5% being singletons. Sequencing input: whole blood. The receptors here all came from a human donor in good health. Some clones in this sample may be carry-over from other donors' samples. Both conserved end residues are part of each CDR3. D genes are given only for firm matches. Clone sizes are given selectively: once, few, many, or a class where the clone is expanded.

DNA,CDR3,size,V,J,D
TGTGCCAGCAGTTCCCCGACTAGCGGGGGACCCTACGAGCAGTACTTC,CASSSPTSGGPYEQYF,many,TRBV28,TRBJ2-7,TRBD2
TGTGCCAGCAGTCTTTTAATCTGGAGGGCTGGTGGCTACACCTTC,CASSLLIWRAGGYTF,few,TRBV28,TRBJ1-2,.
TGCGCCAGCAGCTTGGAAGGGACAGGGGTCAACACTGAAGCTTTCTTT,CASSLEGTGVNTEAFF,.,TRBV5-1,TRBJ1-1,TRBD1
TGTGCCAGCAGTTCTACAGGGGACGGCTACACCTTC,CASSSTGDGYTF,few,TRBV28,TRBJ1-2,TRBD1
TGTGCCAGCAGTTACTCGGGAGGGGGCGCGAACACTGAAGCTTTCTTT,CASSYSGGGANTEAFF,many,TRBV6-5,TRBJ1-1,TRBD1
TGCGCCAGCAGCCTTAGTCTGAGCACAGATACGCAGTATTTT,CASSLSLSTDTQYF,many,TRBV4-1,TRBJ2-3,.
TGTGCCAGCAGCCAAGATCCGGGGTTGTTAACTAATGAAAAACTGTTTTTT,CASSQDPGLLTNEKLFF,few,TRBV14,TRBJ1-4,.
TGTGCCAGCAGTTCATCCTTAACCCACAGGGATGGTAGCACTGAAGCTTTCTTT,CASSSSLTHRDGSTEAFF,few,TRBV27,TRBJ1-1,.
TGCGCCAGCAGCTTGGAACAGGGCAATCAGCCCCAGCATTTT,CASSLEQGNQPQHF,.,TRBV5-1,TRBJ1-5,.
TGTGCCAGCAGCTTACCCTACGGCGACTGGATCTACGAGCAGTACTTC,CASSLPYGDWIYEQYF,.,TRBV11-2,TRBJ2-7,.
TGTGCCAGTTCCCTGGACGGAAGCTCCTACGAGCAGTACTTC,CASSLDGSSYEQYF,many,TRBV19,TRBJ2-7,.
TGTGCCACCAGTGATTCCGGGACACTCAACACTGAAGCTTTCTTT,CATSDSGTLNTEAFF,many,TRBV24-1,TRBJ1-1,.
TGTGCCAGCAGTCGGACACGGGGTATCTACGAGCAGTACTTC,CASSRTRGIYEQYF,many,TRBV28,TRBJ2-7,.
TGTGCCAGCAGGTTAGCGGGAGGATCCGCCTACAATGAGCAGTTCTTC,CASRLAGGSAYNEQFF,many,TRBV2,TRBJ2-1,TRBD2
TGTGCCAGCCGCCTAGGGGTAGCCAAAAACATTCAGTACTTC,CASRLGVAKNIQYF,many,TRBV2,TRBJ2-4,.
TGTGCCAGCAGTTATTTTAGGCGGCGGGAGGGCCGGGGGGCCTACAATGAGCAGTTCTTC,CASSYFRRREGRGAYNEQFF,many,TRBV6-2/TRBV6-3,TRBJ2-1,TRBD2
TGCGCCAGCAGGGCCGGGGGATTTCTAGCGGACAATGAGCAGTTCTTC,CASRAGGFLADNEQFF,many,TRBV5-1,TRBJ2-1,TRBD2
TGCGCCAGCAGTGAGCCCCGAGGGGTCGGTTCCTACGAGCAGTACTTC,CASSEPRGVGSYEQYF,many,TRBV10-2,TRBJ2-7,.
TGTGCCAGCACCTTTGACAGGGACGGTTACATTCAGTACTTC,CASTFDRDGYIQYF,many,TRBV28,TRBJ2-4,TRBD1
TGCGCCAGCAGCCAAGTCCGTTTACAGGGGGCATTCTCCTACGAGCAGTACTTC,CASSQVRLQGAFSYEQYF,many,TRBV4-1,TRBJ2-7,TRBD1
TGTGCCAGCAGTTACTCGAAGACAGAGGTTGAAAAACTGTTTTTT,CASSYSKTEVEKLFF,many,TRBV6-6,TRBJ1-4,.
TGCGCCAGCAGGGGGTCCTCCTACGAGCAGTACTTC,CASRGSSYEQYF,.,TRBV5-1,TRBJ2-7,.
TGTGCCAGCAGCCAGAGCCGGGACAGGGGTAGCAATGAGCAGTTCTTC,CASSQSRDRGSNEQFF,many,TRBV7-8,TRBJ2-1,TRBD1
TGTGCCAGCAGCCTGAATCCTGAAGCTTTCTTT,CASSLNPEAFF,many,TRBV2,TRBJ1-1,.
TGTGCCAGCAGTCGACAGGGACGGGCCTACAATGAGCAGTTCTTC,CASSRQGRAYNEQFF,many,TRBV6-5,TRBJ2-1,TRBD1
TGTGCCAGCAGCTTCGGGGGTACCTACGAGCAGTACTTC,CASSFGGTYEQYF,many,TRBV7-6,TRBJ2-7,.
TGCGCCAGCAGTTTTACCAGGGGCCTGGGCACAGATACGCAGTATTTT,CASSFTRGLGTDTQYF,many,TRBV10-1,TRBJ2-3,.
TGCGCCAGCAGCTTGGGGTCCGCTAGCAGCTCCTACGAGCAGTACTTC,CASSLGSASSSYEQYF,many,TRBV5-1,TRBJ2-7,.
TGTGCCAGCAGCTCCCTGGCTACGCAGTATTTT,CASSSLATQYF,many,TRBV11-2,TRBJ2-3,.
TGTGCCAGCAGTCCGCACAGCACAGATACGCAGTATTTT,CASSPHSTDTQYF,.,TRBV28,TRBJ2-3,.
TGTGCCAGCAGCTTAGGCAGCTCCGAGCAGTACTTC,CASSLGSSEQYF,many,TRBV13,TRBJ2-7,.
TGCGCCAGCAGCTTGGAGGGCTGGGATGAGTATGGCTACACCTTC,CASSLEGWDEYGYTF,many,TRBV5-1,TRBJ1-2,.
TGCAGCGTCTTTAAGAGCGGGAGGAGCACCGGGGAGCTGTTTTTT,CSVFKSGRSTGELFF,many,TRBV29-1,TRBJ2-2,TRBD2
TGTGCCAGCAGCTTGGCGAGGGCCCTCTCCTACAATGAGCAGTTCTTC,CASSLARALSYNEQFF,many,TRBV5-4,TRBJ2-1,.
TGCAGTGCTTTCACAGGGAACAGGGAGCTGTTTTTT,CSAFTGNRELFF,many,TRBV20-1,TRBJ2-2,.
TGCAGCGTTGAATGGTCTACCCAGGGCGCAGATACGCAGTATTTT,CSVEWSTQGADTQYF,many,TRBV29-1,TRBJ2-3,.
TGCGCCAGCTCGGGACATAACTACGAGCAGTACTTC,CASSGHNYEQYF,many,TRBV10-1,TRBJ2-7,.
TGTGCCAGCAGCCTTCCGGGACATCCGAGCTCCTACGAGCAGTACTTC,CASSLPGHPSSYEQYF,many,TRBV12-3/TRBV12-4,TRBJ2-7,.
TGTGCCAGCAGCGCACCCTCTGGGGCCAACGTCCTGACTTTC,CASSAPSGANVLTF,many,TRBV14,TRBJ2-6,.
TGTGCCAGCAGCCAACGGACGGGACAGGGTCGAGGCTACACCTTC,CASSQRTGQGRGYTF,many,TRBV3-1,TRBJ1-2,TRBD1
TGTGCCAGCAGCTTCGGGACAGCTAGCACAGATACGCAGTATTTT,CASSFGTASTDTQYF,many,TRBV5-6,TRBJ2-3,TRBD1
TGCAGCGCTTCGACAGGGGGCGAGACTGAAGCTTTCTTT,CSASTGGETEAFF,many,TRBV29-1,TRBJ1-1,TRBD1
TGTGCCAGCAGCTTGCAGGGGGGGGGTTCACCCCTCCACTTT,CASSLQGGGSPLHF,few,TRBV5-6,TRBJ1-6,TRBD1
TGTGCCAGCAGCAGGAGGGGTGACTCAAACTACAATGAGCAGTTCTTC,CASSRRGDSNYNEQFF,few,TRBV21-1,TRBJ2-1,.
TGTGCCAGCTCACCCTTTGGACAGCACGAAGACTATGGCTACACCTTC,CASSPFGQHEDYGYTF,many,TRBV18,TRBJ1-2,.